One and the same sample provided the 26 T cell receptor beta chains below, sequenced in a study of T cell responses to AZD1222 COVID-19 vaccine. TCRdb's table, derived via immunoSEQ multiplex PCR, lists solely in-frame clones and lacks some. The table has 80,000 to 100,000 clones, 70% to 90% seen once. Specimen: peripheral blood, collected 28 days after the second AZD1222 dose. These receptors were taken from an adult who received the AZD1222 COVID-19 vaccine.

This clone was recorded a few times. V gene TRBV7-9 combines with J gene TRBJ2-1; TRBD1 matches 8 bases. With V trimmed by 0 bases and J by 7 bases, 8 bases remained unmatched. This CDR3 region has 16 residues. Per the germline V gene, CDR1 is SEHNR and CDR2 is FQNEAQ (reference sequence). The CDR3 DNA reads as TGTGCCAGCAGCTTAGCGTGGCAGGGGGCTGGAAATGAGCAGTTCTTC. Translated, it gives CASSLAWQGAGNEQFF. Complete variable domain (other parts from reference TRBV7-9 and TRBJ2-1): DTGVSQNPRHKITKRGQNVTFRCDPISEHNRLYWYRQTLGQGPEFLTYFQNEAQLEKSRLLSDRFSAERPKGSFSTLEIQRTEQGDSAMYLCASSLAWQGAGNEQFFGPGTRLTVL.

This clone was detected only once. The chain employs TRBV28 and TRBJ2-1; D remains ambiguous. The CDR3 covers 11 residues. Germline V gene data show CDR1 as MDHEN and CDR2 as SYDVKM. The germline V and J ends were trimmed by 5 bases and 6 bases, with 5 bases remaining between them. This CDR3 reads CASSTLNEQFF. The CDR3, as DNA: TGTGCCAGCAGTACACTCAATGAGCAGTTCTTC. The full variable domain, its missing parts supplied by reference TRBV28 and TRBJ2-1, is DVKVTQSSRYLVKRTGEKVFLECVQDMDHENMFWYRQDPGLGLRLIYFSYDVKMKEKGDIPEGYSVSREKKERFSLILESASTNQTSMYLCASSTLNEQFFGPGTRLTVL.

The V call is TRBV5-1, the J call TRBJ2-1, with TRBD2 identical over 14 bases. The CDR3 length is 16 residues. Germline trimming cut 3 bases from V and 3 bases from J; bases unmatched to any gene: 2. The V gene's germline CDR1 is SGHRS and CDR2 YFSETQ. The CDR3 DNA is TGCGCCAGCAGCTGGACTAGCGGGGGGATCTACAATGAGCAGTTCTTC. Translating gives CASSWTSGGIYNEQFF.

The J gene is TRBJ1-2, the V gene TRBV19; 9 positions agree with TRBD1. The CDR3 totals 14 residues. V lost 6 bases to trimming and J lost 5 bases; unmatched junction nucleotides: 7. Germline V gene sequence: CDR1 LNHDA, CDR2 SQIVND (reference sequence). This chain's CDR3 is CASRPPGQGYGYTF. CDR3 coding DNA: TGTGCCAGTAGGCCACCGGGACAGGGATATGGCTACACCTTC.

The chain recombines TRBV11-2 with TRBJ2-1; D gene unclear. The CDR3 extends over 14 amino acids. Looked up from germline, CDR1 is SGHAT and CDR2 is FQNNGV. The V end was cut by 5 bases, the J end by 4 bases, with 12 bases between. CDR3 bases: TGTGCCAGCAGCCCGTGGACGGCATACAATGAGCAGTTCTTC. Translated: CASSPWTAYNEQFF.

The chain uses TRBV19 and TRBJ1-5, with TRBD1 matching over 7 bases. Trimming removed 9 bases from V and 3 bases from J; junction bases left unmatched: 8. CDR1 and CDR2 (germline): LNHDA, SQIVND (reference sequence). This CDR3 spans 14 amino acids. This CDR3 is CASSGTANNQPQHF. The CDR3 coding sequence is TGTGCCAGCTCCGGGACAGCGAACAATCAGCCCCAGCATTTT. Combining the CDR3 with reference TRBV19 and TRBJ1-5 gives the whole variable domain DGGITQSPKYLFRKEGQNVTLSCEQNLNHDAMYWYRQDPGQGLRLIYYSQIVNDFQKGDIAEGYSVSREKKESFPLTVTSAQKNPTAFYLCASSGTANNQPQHFGDGTRLSIL.

The chain carries TRBV18 and TRBJ1-2; 10 bases are a match to TRBD1. J was trimmed by 8 bases and V by 3 bases; bases with no gene match: 6. This CDR3 has 14 amino acids. Germline V gene sequence: CDR1 KGHSH, CDR2 LQKENI. The CDR3 DNA reads as TGTGCCAGCTCACCGAGGACAGGGGGTTTCGGCTACACCTTC. Encoded protein: CASSPRTGGFGYTF.

This rearrangement joins TRBV15 to TRBJ1-2; D remains unclear. Germline values: CDR1 LNHNV, CDR2 YYDKDF (reference sequence). The ends were cut back, 0 bases at V and 0 bases at J, with 8 bases in the middle. The CDR3 runs 15 residues. DNA for the CDR3: TGTGCCACCAGCAGAGATAGGAGGCCTAACTATGGCTACACCTTC. Translated, it gives CATSRDRRPNYGYTF.

The sample holds a few counts of this clone. The chain couples TRBV28 to TRBJ2-2; 16 nucleotides agree with TRBD2. Germline values: CDR1 MDHEN, CDR2 SYDVKM. This CDR3 is built from 18 residues. J was trimmed by 10 bases and V by 4 bases; bases with no gene match: 12. This CDR3 is CASSSPGTSGRGAEELFF. In DNA form, the CDR3 reads TGTGCCAGCAGTTCTCCCGGGACTAGCGGGAGGGGAGCGGAGGAGCTGTTTTTT. Using reference TRBV28 and TRBJ2-2 for the parts outside the CDR3, the full variable domain is DVKVTQSSRYLVKRTGEKVFLECVQDMDHENMFWYRQDPGLGLRLIYFSYDVKMKEKGDIPEGYSVSREKKERFSLILESASTNQTSMYLCASSSPGTSGRGAEELFFGEGSRLTVL.

The chain combines TRBV28 with TRBJ1-2; unclear D gene. The V gene lost 4 bases and the J gene lost 3 bases, with 6 bases spanning the gap. Germline V CDR1 and CDR2: MDHEN, SYDVKM. The CDR3 covers 12 residues. CDR3: CASSSGYYGYTF. CDR3 bases: TGTGCCAGCAGTTCAGGCTACTATGGCTACACCTTC.

The chain employs TRBV7-9 and TRBJ1-6; perhaps TRBD1 as D (5 bases). The germline gives CDR1 SEHNR, CDR2 FQNEAQ (reference sequence). The CDR3 is 14 residues long. The germline V and J ends were trimmed by 2 bases and 8 bases, with 10 bases remaining between them. CDR3 sequence (DNA): TGTGCCAGCAGCTTAACCAGGGCGGATTCACCCCTCCACTTT. This translates into CASSLTRADSPLHF.

This chain joins TRBV19 and TRBJ2-2, with 10 positions matching TRBD2. The CDR3 totals 19 residues. The ends lost 1 base at V and 6 bases at J; junction bases unmatched: 14. In germline, CDR1 is LNHDA, CDR2 SQIVND (reference sequence). In nucleotides, the CDR3 is TGTGCCAGTAGTATAGTTGGGGCTAGCGGGAGATTATTTGCCGGGGAGCTGTTTTTT. It translates to CASSIVGASGRLFAGELFF.

This clone was seen only a few times. The genes are TRBV15 and TRBJ1-5, with D tentatively TRBD1 (6 bases). This CDR3 has 18 amino acids. Germline V gene sequence: CDR1 LNHNV, CDR2 YYDKDF (reference sequence). With 0 bases removed from V and 7 bases from J, the gap between germline ends came to 22 bases. CDR3 coding DNA: TGTGCCACCAGCAGAGATAACAGGGTAATCGATCTCGGACAGCCCCAGCATTTT. It is translated as CATSRDNRVIDLGQPQHF.

The V and J genes are TRBV15 and TRBJ2-2, with a tentative D call TRBD1 (6 bases). V dropped 1 base and J dropped 0 bases, with 12 bases sitting between them. Germline V gene sequence: CDR1 LNHNV, CDR2 YYDKDF (reference sequence). This CDR3 contains 17 residues. The CDR3 sequence: CATSRVGGPSNTGELFF. The CDR3 bases are TGTGCCACCAGCAGAGTAGGGGGACCCTCGAACACCGGGGAGCTGTTTTTT.

This chain links TRBV18 with TRBJ1-2; 10 bases match TRBD1. V shed 5 bases, J shed 1 base, and the junction held 7 bases outside the gene matches. Germline V gene data show CDR1 as KGHSH and CDR2 as LQKENI. This CDR3 region has 16 residues. CDR3 sequence: CASSDDRGRNNYGYTF. CDR3 bases: TGTGCCAGCTCAGACGACAGGGGGCGAAATAACTATGGCTACACCTTC.

This chain links TRBV4-1 with TRBJ1-5, with a possible D match to TRBD1 (6 bases). This CDR3 spans 17 amino acids. Germline-derived CDR1 and CDR2 are MGHRA and YSYEKL. The V and J ends lost 0 bases and 2 bases respectively, with 14 bases between them. CDR3 sequence (DNA): TGCGCCAGCAGCCAAGAAGCTGGACAGTTGGGCAATCAGCCCCAGCATTTT. This sequence encodes CASSQEAGQLGNQPQHF.

In the case of this clone: Other nucleotide sequences from this sample produce the same CDR3. This chain connects TRBV6-5 to TRBJ1-3; 7 bases agree with TRBD1. CDR1 and CDR2 from the germline V gene are MNHEY and SVGAGI. V dropped 6 bases and J dropped 2; count of bases not matched to a gene: 4. The CDR3 totals 14 residues. The CDR3 sequence is CASRLQGAGNTIYF. The CDR3 coding sequence is TGTGCCAGCAGACTCCAGGGGGCTGGAAACACCATATATTTT.

The chain links TRBV9 to TRBJ2-3; D gene unclear. From germline, CDR1 is SGDLS and CDR2 YYNGEE. V was shortened by 3 bases and J by 6 bases, with 17 bases between the two germline ends. The CDR3 extends over 15 amino acids. The CDR3 reads CASSASPSPGDTQYF. CDR3 in DNA: TGTGCCAGCAGCGCATCTCCTTCACCCGGGGATACGCAGTATTTT.

The chain combines TRBV19 with TRBJ2-7, with 10 positions matching TRBD2. The CDR3 spans 14 residues. The V and J ends lost 5 bases and 3 bases, in that order; junction bases with no gene match: 4. Germline CDR1 and CDR2: LNHDA and SQIVND (reference sequence). CDR3 sequence (DNA): TGTGCCAGTAGTCCTAGACTAGCGGGCTACGAGCAGTACTTC. This sequence encodes CASSPRLAGYEQYF.

With respect to this clone: The junction departs from germline at one end; a sequencing error may be responsible. The chain carries TRBV7-9 and TRBJ2-5; D not resolved. CDR1 is SEHNR, CDR2 FQNEAQ, per germline (reference sequence). This CDR3 is 11 amino acids long. The DNA of the CDR3 is TGTGCCAGCAGCCCCCAAGAGCCCCAGTACTTC. Its protein is CASSPQEPQYF.

The chain recombines TRBV18 with TRBJ1-1; D ambiguous. Trimming removed 6 bases at V and 1 base at J, with 15 bases between. Germline loops: CDR1 KGHSH, CDR2 LQKENI. The CDR3 has 15 amino acids. CDR3 protein: CASSLPPVTNTEAFF. The CDR3 DNA follows: TGTGCCAGCTCCCTCCCCCCGGTGACGAACACTGAAGCTTTCTTT.

The count of this clone is one. The V and J genes are TRBV3-1 (or the pseudogene TRBV3-2) and TRBJ1-2; the match to TRBD1 covers 11 bases. Losses at the gene ends were 4 bases for V and 1 base for J; bases not matched to a gene: 11. The V gene's germline CDR1 is LGHDT and CDR2 YNNKEL (reference sequence). The CDR3 length is 18 residues. CDR3 DNA sequence: TGTGCCAGCAGCCTCAGTTCGGACAGGGGGCGCTTTAACTATGGCTACACCTTC. This translates into CASSLSSDRGRFNYGYTF.

Relative to its sample, this clone is medium-sized. The chain joins TRBV9 to TRBJ1-2; 7 bases align to TRBD1. Germline lookup yields CDR1 SGDLS and CDR2 YYNGEE. The CDR3 has 15 amino acids. V lost 0 bases, J lost 4 bases, and 6 bases stayed unmatched. The CDR3 is CASSVGGGGFYGYTF. CDR3 nucleotides: TGTGCCAGCAGCGTAGGAGGAGGGGGCTTCTATGGCTACACCTTC.

The chain combines TRBV6-2 or TRBV6-3 with TRBJ2-2; 9 bases map to TRBD1. V shed 6 bases, J shed 2 bases, and the junction held 4 bases outside the gene matches. CDR1 is MNHEY, CDR2 SVGEGT, per germline. The CDR3 loop spans 15 amino acids. CDR3: CASSRDRVNTGELFF. CDR3 DNA: TGTGCCAGCAGCCGGGACAGGGTAAACACCGGGGAGCTGTTTTTT.

A single count supports this clone. The V gene is TRBV30, the J gene TRBJ1-2, with a weak D call TRBD1 (5 bases). V gave up 0 bases and J gave up 8 bases, with 16 bases separating them. This CDR3 has 14 amino acids. The V gene's germline CDR1 is GTSNPN and CDR2 SVGIG (reference sequence). CDR3 amino acids: CAWSVPALWGGYTF. DNA of the CDR3: TGTGCCTGGAGTGTACCGGCATTGTGGGGGGGCTACACCTTC. Filled out from reference TRBV30 and TRBJ1-2, the complete variable domain reads SQTIHQWPATLVQPVGSPLSLECTVEGTSNPNLYWYRQAAGRGLQLLFYSVGIGQISSEVPQNLSASRPQDRQFILSSKKLLLSDSGFYLCAWSVPALWGGYTFGSGTRLTVV.

The CDR3 here is CATSDFKSATSTDTQYF. The CDR3 DNA follows: TGTGCCACCAGTGATTTCAAGAGCGCGACTAGCACAGATACGCAGTATTTT. The genes are TRBV24-1 and TRBJ2-3; D not certain. The CDR3 has 17 residues. CDR1 KGHDR and CDR2 SFDVKD come from the germline V gene. The ends were cut back, 1 base at V and 0 bases at J, with 13 bases in the middle.